Sequencing of this T cell receptor (beta chain) was carried out in a study of regulatory T cells in long-lasting Graves disease. In this sample, this clonotype turned up many times. Its antigen is not identified. Overall study results and limits: It was in persistent disease that TRBV28, TRBJ1-2 and TRBJ2-5 were favored.

Time point described: newly diagnosed GD, antithyroid drugs for less than 3 months. After RNA was extracted from PBMCs, the TCR library was made from it. V lost 1 base and J lost 10, with 22 bases in between. The germline V gene encodes CDR1 MNHEY and CDR2 SMNVEV (reference sequence). This CDR3 region has 16 residues. Arm-PCR of CDR3 regions with iRepertoire HTBI primers generated TCR beta libraries. One entry per CDR3 protein results from TCRdb running MiXCR on the multiplex PCR reads. In the table there are roughly 560,000 distinct CDR3 sequences, around 13% of which are singletons. This sample was shared with a second study, whose subject was T cells in Graves' hyperthyroidism and ophthalmopathy. As reported in that work: Within blood appeared most thyroid clonotypes that had expanded above 0.001.

The sample in question was peripheral blood mononuclear cells (PBMCs), obtained at new diagnosis, from a patient treated with antithyroid drugs. The V call is TRBV27, the J call TRBJ1-2; D gene uncertain. The receptor was derived from a woman in her 30s with Graves disease. The CDR3 sequence: CASSLWVPGSFAHYTF. The DNA of the CDR3 is TGTGCCAGCAGTTTATGGGTGCCGGGGTCCTTCGCCCACTACACCTTC.